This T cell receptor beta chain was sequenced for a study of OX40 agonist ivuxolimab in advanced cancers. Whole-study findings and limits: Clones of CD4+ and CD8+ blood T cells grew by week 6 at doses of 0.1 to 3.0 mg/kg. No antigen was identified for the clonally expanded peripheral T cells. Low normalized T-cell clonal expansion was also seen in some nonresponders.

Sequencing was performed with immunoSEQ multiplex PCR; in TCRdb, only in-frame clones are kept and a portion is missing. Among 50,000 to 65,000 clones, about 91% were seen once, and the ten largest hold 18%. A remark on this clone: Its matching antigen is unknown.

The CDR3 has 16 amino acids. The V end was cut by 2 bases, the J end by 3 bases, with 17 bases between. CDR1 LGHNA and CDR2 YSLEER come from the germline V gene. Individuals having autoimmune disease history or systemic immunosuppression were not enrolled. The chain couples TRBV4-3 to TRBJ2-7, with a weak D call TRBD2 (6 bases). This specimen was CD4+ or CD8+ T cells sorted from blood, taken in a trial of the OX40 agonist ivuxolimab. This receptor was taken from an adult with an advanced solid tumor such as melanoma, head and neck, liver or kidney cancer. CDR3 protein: CASSQLKTGLLYEQYF. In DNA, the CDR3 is TGCGCCAGCAGCCAACTTAAGACGGGACTTCTCTACGAGCAGTACTTC.